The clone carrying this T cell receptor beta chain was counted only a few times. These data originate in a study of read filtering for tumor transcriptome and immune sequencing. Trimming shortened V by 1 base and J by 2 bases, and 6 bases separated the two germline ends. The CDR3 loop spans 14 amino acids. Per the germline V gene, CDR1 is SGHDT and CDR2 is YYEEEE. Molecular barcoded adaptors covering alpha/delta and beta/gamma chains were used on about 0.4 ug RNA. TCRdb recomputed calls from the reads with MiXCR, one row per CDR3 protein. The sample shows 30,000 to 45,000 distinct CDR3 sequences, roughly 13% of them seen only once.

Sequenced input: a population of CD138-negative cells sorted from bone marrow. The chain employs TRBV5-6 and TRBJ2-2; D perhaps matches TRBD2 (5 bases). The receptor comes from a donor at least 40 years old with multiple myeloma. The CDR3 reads CASSLTGNTGELFF. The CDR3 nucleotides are TGTGCCAGCAGCTTGACGGGAAACACCGGGGAGCTGTTTTTT. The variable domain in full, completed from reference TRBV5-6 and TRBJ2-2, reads DAGVTQSPTHLIKTRGQQVTLRCSPKSGHDTVSWYQQALGQGPQFIFQYYEEEERQRGNFPDRFSGHQFPNYSSELNVNALLLGDSALYLCASSLTGNTGELFFGEGSRLTVL.